This TCR beta chain is from a study of blood T cell repertoires in COVID-19. Under the authors' procedure: Estimated nucleated cell counts came from reference gene primer amplification. Sequenced by immunoSEQ multiplex PCR; TCRdb stores in-frame clones only, minus some. The D gene and trimming were derived from the DNA, and the V and J assignments and clone size from that table. The sample carries about 170,000 clones, 84% recorded once. The sequence came from a man aged 40-50 years who had recovered from COVID-19. Input material: peripheral blood.

CDR3 in amino acids: CASSYLGGGGYTF. The CDR3 DNA is TGTGCCAGCAGTTACTTAGGGGGCGGTGGCTACACCTTC. The V gene is TRBV6-6, the J gene TRBJ1-2; 7 nucleotides align to TRBD1. The CDR3 runs to 13 residues. The trim removed 1 base at V and 7 bases at J, leaving 3 bases unmatched. The germline V gene encodes CDR1 MNHNY and CDR2 SVGAGI (reference sequence).